A selection of T cell receptor beta chains follows, all from one sample in a study of identical twins. Each CDR3 protein gets one entry after TCRdb re-called the 5' RACE reads with MiXCR. The sample consists of around 570,000 distinct CDR3 sequences, more than 9% of them appearing once. This sample was shared with a second study, whose subject was yellow fever vaccine responses in identical twins.

The sample taken for sequencing was PBMCs. The receptors shown here come from a woman under 30 in good health. The CDR3 runs from the conserved cysteine through the conserved F or W. D genes are given only for firm matches. Part of the rows lack a size; the others show once, few, many or a class for expanded clones.

abundance: .; d_gene: .; j_gene: TRBJ1-1; v_gene: TRBV6-2/TRBV6-3; CDR3nt: TGTGCCAGCAGTTTAACAGCAGCGAACACTGAAGCTTTCTTT; CDR3aa: CASSLTAANTEAFF
abundance: many; d_gene: TRBD2; j_gene: TRBJ2-1; v_gene: TRBV4-3; CDR3nt: TGCGCCAGCAGCCAACTTAGCGGGAAAGGAAACAATGAGCAGTTCTTC; CDR3aa: CASSQLSGKGNNEQFF
abundance: many; d_gene: .; j_gene: TRBJ2-1; v_gene: TRBV6-1; CDR3nt: TGTGCCAGCAGCATCGCTCGACCCCATGAGCAGTTCTTC; CDR3aa: CASSIARPHEQFF
abundance: many; d_gene: .; j_gene: TRBJ1-1; v_gene: TRBV5-1; CDR3nt: TGCGCCAGCAGCACCGGGGACGGTGAGATGAACACTGAAGCTTTCTTT; CDR3aa: CASSTGDGEMNTEAFF
abundance: few; d_gene: TRBD2; j_gene: TRBJ2-2; v_gene: TRBV20-1; CDR3nt: TGCAGTGCTAGAGACGGCAGGGGGGAAGGACTAGCGGAGAACCTAGCGAACACCGGGGAGCTGTTTTTT; CDR3aa: CSARDGRGEGLAENLANTGELFF
abundance: .; d_gene: TRBD1; j_gene: TRBJ1-4; v_gene: TRBV28; CDR3nt: TGTGCCAGCAGTTTACCGGACAGGATGGATGAAAAACTGTTTTTT; CDR3aa: CASSLPDRMDEKLFF
abundance: many; d_gene: .; j_gene: TRBJ2-3; v_gene: TRBV5-1; CDR3nt: TGCGCCAGCAGCTTGGGCCTAGCGCTCACAGATACGCAGTATTTT; CDR3aa: CASSLGLALTDTQYF
abundance: many; d_gene: .; j_gene: TRBJ1-1; v_gene: TRBV5-8; CDR3nt: TGTGCCAGCAGCGAGACATGGGTGAACACTGAAGCTTTCTTT; CDR3aa: CASSETWVNTEAFF
abundance: .; d_gene: TRBD1; j_gene: TRBJ2-7; v_gene: TRBV7-9; CDR3nt: TGTGCCAGCAGCCCTCGGACAGGGCAACTGCACGAGCAGTACTTC; CDR3aa: CASSPRTGQLHEQYF
abundance: .; d_gene: .; j_gene: TRBJ1-2; v_gene: TRBV6-1; CDR3nt: TGTGCCAGCAGTGAAGTTCTGTCTGAATATGGCTACACCTTC; CDR3aa: CASSEVLSEYGYTF
abundance: many; d_gene: TRBD1; j_gene: TRBJ2-7; v_gene: TRBV12-3/TRBV12-4; CDR3nt: TGTGCCAGCAGCCAGAGCCGACAGGGTCGACCCTACGAGCAGTACTTC; CDR3aa: CASSQSRQGRPYEQYF
abundance: few; d_gene: TRBD2; j_gene: TRBJ2-5; v_gene: TRBV5-1; CDR3nt: TGCGCCAGCAGCTTGGATCCCGGGGGGCAAGAGACCCAGTACTTC; CDR3aa: CASSLDPGGQETQYF
abundance: many; d_gene: .; j_gene: TRBJ2-7; v_gene: TRBV24-1; CDR3nt: TGTGCCACCAGCACGGGCGTTGACGCTTCCTACGAGCAGTACTTC; CDR3aa: CATSTGVDASYEQYF
abundance: few; d_gene: TRBD1; j_gene: TRBJ1-2; v_gene: TRBV24-1; CDR3nt: TGTGCCACCAGAGGACAGGGGGACTATGGCTACACCTTC; CDR3aa: CATRGQGDYGYTF
abundance: few; d_gene: .; j_gene: TRBJ2-3; v_gene: TRBV11-2; CDR3nt: TGTGCCAGCAGCCCGCCCACGCGGGGTCGCACAGATACGCAGTATTTT; CDR3aa: CASSPPTRGRTDTQYF
abundance: few; d_gene: TRBD1; j_gene: TRBJ2-1; v_gene: TRBV20-1; CDR3nt: TGCAGTGCTAGGGATGTACCGGGACAGCCTTACAATGAGCAGTTCTTC; CDR3aa: CSARDVPGQPYNEQFF
abundance: .; d_gene: TRBD2; j_gene: TRBJ2-1; v_gene: TRBV20-1; CDR3nt: TGCAGTGCCCAAAGCGGGAGAGGAGGGAATGAGCAGTTCTTC; CDR3aa: CSAQSGRGGNEQFF
abundance: few; d_gene: .; j_gene: TRBJ2-7; v_gene: TRBV6-1; CDR3nt: TGTGCCAGCAGTGCCAAGATCCGTGGCAACGAGCAGTACTTC; CDR3aa: CASSAKIRGNEQYF
abundance: .; d_gene: TRBD1; j_gene: TRBJ1-2; v_gene: TRBV12-3/TRBV12-4; CDR3nt: TGTGCCAGCAGTTTCAACAGGGGGCTGGGTGGCTACACCTTC; CDR3aa: CASSFNRGLGGYTF
abundance: .; d_gene: TRBD2; j_gene: TRBJ2-5; v_gene: TRBV4-2; CDR3nt: TGTGCCAGCAGCCAAGTTCCGGGAGGGCTGGAAGGGACCCAGTACTTC; CDR3aa: CASSQVPGGLEGTQYF
abundance: few; d_gene: .; j_gene: TRBJ2-1; v_gene: TRBV11-3; CDR3nt: TGTGCCAGCAGCTTAGATCGAATACCTCCTATAGCGTTTGAGCAGTTCTTC; CDR3aa: CASSLDRIPPIAFEQFF
abundance: few; d_gene: .; j_gene: TRBJ1-1; v_gene: TRBV28; CDR3nt: TGTGCCTTCAGGCACACTGAAGCTTTCTTT; CDR3aa: CAFRHTEAFF
abundance: .; d_gene: TRBD1; j_gene: TRBJ2-1; v_gene: TRBV20-1; CDR3nt: TGCAGTGCTAGAGGGACAGGGGAAAATAATGAGCAGTTCTTC; CDR3aa: CSARGTGENNEQFF
abundance: .; d_gene: .; j_gene: TRBJ2-1; v_gene: TRBV21-1; CDR3nt: TGTGCCAGCAGCAAAGTAATTACCCACAGGGGGCAGTTCTTC; CDR3aa: CASSKVITHRGQFF
abundance: .; d_gene: TRBD1; j_gene: TRBJ2-7; v_gene: TRBV28; CDR3nt: TGTGCCAGCAGTTTTAGGACTGGGGACAGCCTTTCCTACGAGCAGTACTTC; CDR3aa: CASSFRTGDSLSYEQYF
abundance: many; d_gene: TRBD2; j_gene: TRBJ2-7; v_gene: TRBV20-1; CDR3nt: TGCAGTGCGCCAAAACCGGGGGGTCCCTACGAGCAGTACTTC; CDR3aa: CSAPKPGGPYEQYF
abundance: few; d_gene: TRBD2; j_gene: TRBJ2-7; v_gene: TRBV7-9; CDR3nt: TGTGCCAGCAGCCCCTGGACTAGCGGGTACTACGAGCAGTACTTC; CDR3aa: CASSPWTSGYYEQYF
abundance: .; d_gene: .; j_gene: TRBJ1-1; v_gene: TRBV7-9; CDR3nt: TGTGCCAGCAGCTCCCCATTTAACACTGAAGCTTTCTTT; CDR3aa: CASSSPFNTEAFF
abundance: .; d_gene: TRBD2; j_gene: TRBJ2-3; v_gene: TRBV9; CDR3nt: TGTGCCAGCAGCGTAGGGCTAGCGGGGGGTACCCTCACAGATACGCAGTATTTT; CDR3aa: CASSVGLAGGTLTDTQYF
abundance: few; d_gene: .; j_gene: TRBJ2-1; v_gene: TRBV9; CDR3nt: TGTGCCAGCAGCCCGCGGGACTTGCTCAATGAGCAGTTCTTC; CDR3aa: CASSPRDLLNEQFF
abundance: many; d_gene: TRBD2; j_gene: TRBJ2-1; v_gene: TRBV6-5; CDR3nt: TGTGCCAGCAGTTTCCAGGCTCTAGCGGGGGGGCCACACAATGAGCAGTTCTTC; CDR3aa: CASSFQALAGGPHNEQFF
abundance: few; d_gene: TRBD2; j_gene: TRBJ2-7; v_gene: TRBV12-3/TRBV12-4; CDR3nt: TGTGCCAGCAGTTCAAGAGGGACTAGCGGGGCCTACGAGCAGTACTTC; CDR3aa: CASSSRGTSGAYEQYF
abundance: .; d_gene: TRBD1; j_gene: TRBJ2-7; v_gene: TRBV7-2; CDR3nt: TGTGCCAGCAGCTTAGAGTCGTGGGACAGCTTAATCGAGCAGTACTTC; CDR3aa: CASSLESWDSLIEQYF
abundance: .; d_gene: TRBD1; j_gene: TRBJ2-5; v_gene: TRBV29-1; CDR3nt: TGCAGCGTTCAGGGAGGGACAGGGATTTATGTAGAGACCCAGTACTTC; CDR3aa: CSVQGGTGIYVETQYF
abundance: many; d_gene: .; j_gene: TRBJ2-1; v_gene: TRBV29-1; CDR3nt: TGCAGCGTTCGTGGGGAGACTAGTTCCTACAATGAGCAGTTCTTC; CDR3aa: CSVRGETSSYNEQFF
abundance: few; d_gene: TRBD2; j_gene: TRBJ2-3; v_gene: TRBV29-1; CDR3nt: TGCAGCGTTGAAGATCGGGGCGGTAGCGGGAGAGGATTAGATACGCAGTATTTT; CDR3aa: CSVEDRGGSGRGLDTQYF
abundance: .; d_gene: TRBD1; j_gene: TRBJ2-3; v_gene: TRBV5-1; CDR3nt: TGCGCCAGCAGTAGGGACAGGGGGTCCTCAGATACGCAGTATTTT; CDR3aa: CASSRDRGSSDTQYF
abundance: many; d_gene: TRBD1; j_gene: TRBJ2-3; v_gene: TRBV7-3; CDR3nt: TGTGCCAGCAGCGAAGGGACAGGATGGAGAGATACGCAGTATTTT; CDR3aa: CASSEGTGWRDTQYF
abundance: many; d_gene: .; j_gene: TRBJ2-1; v_gene: TRBV6-2/TRBV6-3; CDR3nt: TGTGCCAGCAGCCTTACAGGGAACTACAATGAGCAGTTCTTC; CDR3aa: CASSLTGNYNEQFF
abundance: many; d_gene: .; j_gene: TRBJ1-1; v_gene: TRBV15; CDR3nt: TGTGCCACCAGCAGAGGGGGGGATGGTGTGAACACTGAAGCTTTCTTT; CDR3aa: CATSRGGDGVNTEAFF
abundance: few; d_gene: TRBD2; j_gene: TRBJ2-3; v_gene: TRBV5-1; CDR3nt: TGCGCCAGCAGCCGCCTCGCTAGCGGTAGCACAGATACGCAGTATTTT; CDR3aa: CASSRLASGSTDTQYF
abundance: few; d_gene: TRBD2; j_gene: TRBJ2-3; v_gene: TRBV12-3/TRBV12-4; CDR3nt: TGTGCCCGCAGTTTACTTACCCCCTCGCGGGGGGGCCAAGATACGCAGTATTTT; CDR3aa: CARSLLTPSRGGQDTQYF
abundance: .; d_gene: TRBD2; j_gene: TRBJ2-7; v_gene: TRBV6-1; CDR3nt: TGTGCCAGCAGTACCTGGGAGGGTGGGAACGAGCAGTACTTC; CDR3aa: CASSTWEGGNEQYF
abundance: many; d_gene: .; j_gene: TRBJ2-2; v_gene: TRBV7-2; CDR3nt: TGTGCCAGCAGCTCAGAACTTCGTACCGGGGAGCTGTTTTTT; CDR3aa: CASSSELRTGELFF
abundance: .; d_gene: .; j_gene: TRBJ2-7; v_gene: TRBV7-9; CDR3nt: TGTGCCAGCAGCGGGAGAGAAGGAGAGCAGTACTTC; CDR3aa: CASSGREGEQYF
abundance: few; d_gene: .; j_gene: TRBJ2-2; v_gene: TRBV20-1; CDR3nt: TGCAGTGCTAGAGAGACAGGGAACACCGGGGAGCTGTTTTTT; CDR3aa: CSARETGNTGELFF
abundance: .; d_gene: TRBD1; j_gene: TRBJ2-1; v_gene: TRBV6-2/TRBV6-3; CDR3nt: TGTGCCAGCAGTTCGCCGACAGGGGGGTTGGATGAGCAGTTCTTC; CDR3aa: CASSSPTGGLDEQFF
abundance: few; d_gene: TRBD2; j_gene: TRBJ2-7; v_gene: TRBV11-2; CDR3nt: TGTGCCAGCAGCTTAGATCTGTGGGTGGGGACGACTAGCGGGAGCCAACACGAGCAGTACTTC; CDR3aa: CASSLDLWVGTTSGSQHEQYF
abundance: few; d_gene: TRBD1; j_gene: TRBJ1-5; v_gene: TRBV24-1; CDR3nt: TGTGCCACCAGCCACGCGACAGGGAATCAGCCCCAGCATTTT; CDR3aa: CATSHATGNQPQHF
abundance: many; d_gene: TRBD1; j_gene: TRBJ2-1; v_gene: TRBV2; CDR3nt: TGCGCCAGCAGCACCGGGACAGGGGCCTACAATGAGCAGTTCTTC; CDR3aa: CASSTGTGAYNEQFF
abundance: many; d_gene: .; j_gene: TRBJ2-7; v_gene: TRBV7-2; CDR3nt: TGTGCCACCGGCCGGGACGAAGCCTACGAGCAGTACTTC; CDR3aa: CATGRDEAYEQYF
abundance: .; d_gene: .; j_gene: TRBJ2-6; v_gene: TRBV28; CDR3nt: TGTGCCAGCAGTGGGCGGAAACACTCTGGGGCCAACGTCCTGACTTTC; CDR3aa: CASSGRKHSGANVLTF
abundance: .; d_gene: .; j_gene: TRBJ2-1; v_gene: TRBV7-3; CDR3nt: TGTGCCAGCGCTAGGATGCAGGACAATGAGCAGTTCTTC; CDR3aa: CASARMQDNEQFF